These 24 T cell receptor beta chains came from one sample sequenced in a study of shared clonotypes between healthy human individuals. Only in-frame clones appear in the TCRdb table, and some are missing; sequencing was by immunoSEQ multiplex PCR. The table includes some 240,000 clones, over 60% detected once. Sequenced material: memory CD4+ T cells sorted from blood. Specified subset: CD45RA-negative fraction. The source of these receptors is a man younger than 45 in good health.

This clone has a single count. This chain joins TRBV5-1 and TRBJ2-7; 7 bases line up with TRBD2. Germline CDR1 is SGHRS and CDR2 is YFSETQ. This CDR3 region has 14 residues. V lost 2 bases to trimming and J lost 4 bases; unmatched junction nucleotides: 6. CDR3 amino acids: CASSFAGDEYEQYF. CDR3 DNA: TGCGCCAGCAGCTTCGCGGGAGACGAGTACGAGCAGTACTTC.

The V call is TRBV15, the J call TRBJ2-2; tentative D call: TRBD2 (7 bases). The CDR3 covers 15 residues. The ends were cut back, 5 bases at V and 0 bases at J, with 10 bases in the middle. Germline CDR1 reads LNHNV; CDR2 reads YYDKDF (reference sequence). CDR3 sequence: CATSSGGPNTGELFF. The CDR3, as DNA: TGTGCCACCAGCTCGGGGGGCCCGAACACCGGGGAGCTGTTTTTT.

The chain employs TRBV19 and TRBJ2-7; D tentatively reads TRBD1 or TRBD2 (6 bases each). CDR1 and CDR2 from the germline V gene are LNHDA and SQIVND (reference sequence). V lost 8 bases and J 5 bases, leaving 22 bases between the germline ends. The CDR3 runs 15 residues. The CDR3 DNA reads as TGTGCCAGTTCCCTGGGCGGGACAAGTTCAAACGAGCAGTACTTC. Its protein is CASSLGGTSSNEQYF. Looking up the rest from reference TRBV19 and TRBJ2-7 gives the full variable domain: DGGITQSPKYLFRKEGQNVTLSCEQNLNHDAMYWYRQDPGQGLRLIYYSQIVNDFQKGDIAEGYSVSREKKESFPLTVTSAQKNPTAFYLCASSLGGTSSNEQYFGPGTRLTVT.

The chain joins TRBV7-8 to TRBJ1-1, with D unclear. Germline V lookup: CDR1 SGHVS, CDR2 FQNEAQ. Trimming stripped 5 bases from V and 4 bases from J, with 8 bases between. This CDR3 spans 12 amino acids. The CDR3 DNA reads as TGTGCCAGCAGCCCCCTGAGCACTGAAGCTTTCTTT. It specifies CASSPLSTEAFF.

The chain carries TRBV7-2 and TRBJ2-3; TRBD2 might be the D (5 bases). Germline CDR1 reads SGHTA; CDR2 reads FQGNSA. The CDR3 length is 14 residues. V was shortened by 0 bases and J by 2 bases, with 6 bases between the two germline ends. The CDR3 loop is CASSLAEATDTQYF. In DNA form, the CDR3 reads TGTGCCAGCAGCTTAGCGGAGGCCACAGATACGCAGTATTTT.

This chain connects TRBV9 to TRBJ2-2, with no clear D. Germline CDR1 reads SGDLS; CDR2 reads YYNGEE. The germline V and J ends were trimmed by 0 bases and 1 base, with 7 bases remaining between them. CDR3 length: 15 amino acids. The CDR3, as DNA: TGTGCCAGCAGCGTAGGCGGAAAGAACACCGGGGAGCTGTTTTTT. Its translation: CASSVGGKNTGELFF.

The CDR3 here is CASSSSSGLSSYNEQFF. The CDR3, as DNA: TGTGCCAGTAGTTCCAGTTCCGGGTTAAGCTCCTACAATGAGCAGTTCTTC. The chain employs TRBV19 and TRBJ2-1, with D hard to call. The CDR3 spans 17 residues. Per germline, CDR1 LNHDA and CDR2 SQIVND (reference sequence). V was trimmed by 5 bases and J by 0 bases, leaving 17 bases between them.

The CDR3: CASSTRNTEAFF. In DNA, the CDR3 is TGTGCCAGCAGCACCCGGAACACTGAAGCTTTCTTT. The V and J genes are TRBV4-2 and TRBJ1-1, with D hard to call. Germline CDR1 is LGHNA and CDR2 is YNFKEQ. The CDR3 length is 12 residues. With 5 bases removed from V and 1 base from J, the gap between germline ends came to 5 bases.

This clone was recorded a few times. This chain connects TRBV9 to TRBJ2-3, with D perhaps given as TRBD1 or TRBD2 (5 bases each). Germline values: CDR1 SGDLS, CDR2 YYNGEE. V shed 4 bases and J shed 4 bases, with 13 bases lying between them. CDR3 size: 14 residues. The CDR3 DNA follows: TGTGCCAGCAGCCCAGGGAGACTGGCAGATACGCAGTATTTT. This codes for CASSPGRLADTQYF.

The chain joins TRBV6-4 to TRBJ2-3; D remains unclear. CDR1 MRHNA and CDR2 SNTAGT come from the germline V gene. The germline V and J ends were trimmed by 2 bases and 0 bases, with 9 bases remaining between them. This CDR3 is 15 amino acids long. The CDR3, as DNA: TGTGCCAGCAGTGACGGAGCGTCTAGCACAGATACGCAGTATTTT. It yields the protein CASSDGASSTDTQYF.

CDR3: CASSYRSNQPQHF. CDR3 DNA sequence: TGTGCCAGCAGTTACAGGAGCAATCAGCCCCAGCATTTT. J is TRBJ1-5 and V is TRBV6-6, with unresolved D. V gave up 2 bases and J gave up 1 base, with 3 bases separating them. The CDR3 is 13 amino acids. Germline V gene data show CDR1 as MNHNY and CDR2 as SVGAGI (reference sequence).

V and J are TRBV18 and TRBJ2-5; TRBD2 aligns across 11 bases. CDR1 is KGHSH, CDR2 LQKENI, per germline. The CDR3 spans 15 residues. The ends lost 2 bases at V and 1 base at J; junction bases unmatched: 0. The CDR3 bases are TGTGCCAGCTCACCAGGGACTAGCGGCCAAGAGACCCAGTACTTC. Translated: CASSPGTSGQETQYF.

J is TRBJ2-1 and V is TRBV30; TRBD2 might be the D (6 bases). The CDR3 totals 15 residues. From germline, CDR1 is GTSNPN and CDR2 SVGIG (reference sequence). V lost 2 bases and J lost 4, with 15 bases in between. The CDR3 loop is CAWSFGSGLYNEQFF. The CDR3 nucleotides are TGTGCCTGGAGTTTTGGGAGCGGACTATACAATGAGCAGTTCTTC.

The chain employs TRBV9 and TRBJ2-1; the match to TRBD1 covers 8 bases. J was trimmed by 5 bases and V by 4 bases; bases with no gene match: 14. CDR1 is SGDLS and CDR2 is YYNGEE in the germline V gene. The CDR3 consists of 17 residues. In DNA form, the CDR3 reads TGTGCCAGCAGCAACCCACAGGGGGGACTCGGGGACAATGAGCAGTTCTTC. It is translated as CASSNPQGGLGDNEQFF.

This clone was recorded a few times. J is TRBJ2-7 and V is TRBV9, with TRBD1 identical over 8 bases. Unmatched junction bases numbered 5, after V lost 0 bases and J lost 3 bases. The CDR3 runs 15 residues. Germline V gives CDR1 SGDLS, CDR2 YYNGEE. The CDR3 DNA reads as TGTGCCAGCAGCGTAGTTGGAGACAGGGGCTACGAGCAGTACTTC. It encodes CASSVVGDRGYEQYF.

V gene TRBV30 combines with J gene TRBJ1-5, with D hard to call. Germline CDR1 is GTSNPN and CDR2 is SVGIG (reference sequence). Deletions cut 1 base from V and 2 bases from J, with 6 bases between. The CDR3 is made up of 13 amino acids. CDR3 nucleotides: TGTGCCTGGAGTGCGGATGGCAATCAGCCCCAGCATTTT. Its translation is CAWSADGNQPQHF.

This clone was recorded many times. The CDR3 coding sequence is TGCGCCAGCAGCCGGGGGGGACTAGCGCTCCTCGGGAATGAGCAGTTCTTC. Protein: CASSRGGLALLGNEQFF. The rearrangement links TRBV4-1 to TRBJ2-1; TRBD2 agrees at 10 bases. The germline gives CDR1 MGHRA, CDR2 YSYEKL. Losses at the gene ends were 4 bases for V and 7 bases for J; bases not matched to a gene: 13. The CDR3 spans 17 residues.

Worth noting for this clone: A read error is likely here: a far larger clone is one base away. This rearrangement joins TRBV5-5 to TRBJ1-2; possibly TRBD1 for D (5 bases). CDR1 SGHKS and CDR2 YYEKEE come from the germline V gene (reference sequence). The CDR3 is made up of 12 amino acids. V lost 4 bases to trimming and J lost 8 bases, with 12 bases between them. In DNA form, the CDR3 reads TGTGCCAGCAGCCAGGGTAGGGCCGGCTACACCTTC. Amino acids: CASSQGRAGYTF.

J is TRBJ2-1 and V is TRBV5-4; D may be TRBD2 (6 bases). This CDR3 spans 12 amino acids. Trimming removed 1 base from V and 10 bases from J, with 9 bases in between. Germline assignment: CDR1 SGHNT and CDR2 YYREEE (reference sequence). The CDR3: CASSLYGSEQFF. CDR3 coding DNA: TGTGCCAGCAGCTTGTACGGGAGCGAGCAGTTCTTC. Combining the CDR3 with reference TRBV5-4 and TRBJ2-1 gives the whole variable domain ETGVTQSPTHLIKTRGQQVTLRCSSQSGHNTVSWYQQALGQGPQFIFQYYREEENGRGNFPPRFSGLQFPNYSSELNVNALELDDSALYLCASSLYGSEQFFGPGTRLTVL.

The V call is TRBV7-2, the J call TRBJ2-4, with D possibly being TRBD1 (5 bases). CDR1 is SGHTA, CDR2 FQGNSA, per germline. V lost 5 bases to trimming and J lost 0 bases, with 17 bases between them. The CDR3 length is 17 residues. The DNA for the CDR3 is TGTGCCAGCAGCACAAGGGGCAGCTCATTAGCCAAAAACATTCAGTACTTC. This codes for CASSTRGSSLAKNIQYF. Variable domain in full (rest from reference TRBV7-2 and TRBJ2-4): GAGVSQSPSNKVTEKGKDVELRCDPISGHTALYWYRQSLGQGLEFLIYFQGNSAPDKSGLPSDRFSAERTGGSVSTLTIQRTQQEDSAVYLCASSTRGSSLAKNIQYFGAGTRLSVL.

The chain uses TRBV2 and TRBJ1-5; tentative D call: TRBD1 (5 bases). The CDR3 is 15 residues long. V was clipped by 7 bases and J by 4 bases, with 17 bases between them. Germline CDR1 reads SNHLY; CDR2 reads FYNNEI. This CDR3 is CASKVWDVRNQPQHF. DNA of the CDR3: TGTGCCAGCAAGGTTTGGGACGTTCGGAATCAGCCCCAGCATTTT.

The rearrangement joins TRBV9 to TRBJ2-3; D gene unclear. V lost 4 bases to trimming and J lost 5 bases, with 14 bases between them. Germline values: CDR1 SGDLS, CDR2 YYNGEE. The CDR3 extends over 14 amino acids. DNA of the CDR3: TGTGCCAGCAGCTCACGCGGCCTAGGAGATACGCAGTATTTT. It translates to CASSSRGLGDTQYF.

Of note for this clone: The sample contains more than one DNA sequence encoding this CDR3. The CDR3 protein is CASSLVGGAGGGDTQYF. The CDR3 DNA is TGTGCCAGCAGCTTGGTGGGGGGTGCGGGAGGAGGGGATACGCAGTATTTT. This sequence joins TRBV5-4 and TRBJ2-3, with 8 bases identical to TRBD2. The V and J ends lost 0 bases and 6 bases, in that order; junction bases with no gene match: 12. Per the germline V gene, CDR1 is SGHNT and CDR2 is YYREEE (reference sequence). The CDR3 runs to 17 residues.

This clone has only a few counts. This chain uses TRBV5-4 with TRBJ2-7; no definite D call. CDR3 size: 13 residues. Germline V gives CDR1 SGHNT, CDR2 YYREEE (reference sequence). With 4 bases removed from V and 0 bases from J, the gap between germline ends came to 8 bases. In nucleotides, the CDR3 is TGTGCCAGCAGCCCAGCCAGCTCCTACGAGCAGTACTTC. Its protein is CASSPASSYEQYF.